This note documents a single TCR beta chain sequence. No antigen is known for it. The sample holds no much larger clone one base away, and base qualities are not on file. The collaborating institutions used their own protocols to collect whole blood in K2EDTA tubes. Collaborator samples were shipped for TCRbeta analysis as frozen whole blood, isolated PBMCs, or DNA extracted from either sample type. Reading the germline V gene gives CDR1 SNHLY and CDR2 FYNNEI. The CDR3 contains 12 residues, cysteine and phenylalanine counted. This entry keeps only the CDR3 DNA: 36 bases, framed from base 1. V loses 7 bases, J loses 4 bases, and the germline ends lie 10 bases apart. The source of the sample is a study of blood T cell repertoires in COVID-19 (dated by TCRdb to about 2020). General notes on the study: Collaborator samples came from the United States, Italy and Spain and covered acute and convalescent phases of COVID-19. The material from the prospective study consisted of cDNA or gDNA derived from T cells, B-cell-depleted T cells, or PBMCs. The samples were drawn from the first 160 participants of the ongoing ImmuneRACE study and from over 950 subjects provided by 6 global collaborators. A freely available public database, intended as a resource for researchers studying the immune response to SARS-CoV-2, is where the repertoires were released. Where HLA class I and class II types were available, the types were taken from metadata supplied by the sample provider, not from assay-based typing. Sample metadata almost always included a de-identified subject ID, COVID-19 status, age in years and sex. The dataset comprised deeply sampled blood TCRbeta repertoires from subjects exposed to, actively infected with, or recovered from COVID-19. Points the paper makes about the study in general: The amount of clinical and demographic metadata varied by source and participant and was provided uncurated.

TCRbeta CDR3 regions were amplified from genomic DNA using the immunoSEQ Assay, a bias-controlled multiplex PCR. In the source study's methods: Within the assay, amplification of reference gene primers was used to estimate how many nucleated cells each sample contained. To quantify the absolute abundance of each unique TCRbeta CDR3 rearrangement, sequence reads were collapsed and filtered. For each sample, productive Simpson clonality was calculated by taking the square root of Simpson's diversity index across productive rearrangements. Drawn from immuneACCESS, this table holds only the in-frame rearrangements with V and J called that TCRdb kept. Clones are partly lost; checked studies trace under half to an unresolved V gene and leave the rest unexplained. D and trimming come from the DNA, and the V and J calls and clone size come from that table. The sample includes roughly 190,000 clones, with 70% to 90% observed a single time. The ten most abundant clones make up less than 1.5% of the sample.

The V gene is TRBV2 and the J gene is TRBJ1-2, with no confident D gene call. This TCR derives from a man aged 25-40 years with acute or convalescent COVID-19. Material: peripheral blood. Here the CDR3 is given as CASKSSTYGYTF. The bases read TGTGCCAGCAAAAGCTCCACCTATGGCTACACCTTC.